What follows is one TCR beta chain and its context. What it binds is unknown. These data belong to a study of OX40 agonist ivuxolimab in advanced cancers. For the study at large: Ivuxolimab, an antibody that agonizes OX40 (CD134), was administered to the patients. The group had a mean age of 60 years, ranged from about 20 to 79, and was 80% to 85% male.

TCRdb keeps only in-frame clones here, not all; method: immunoSEQ multiplex PCR. The sample includes 70,000 to 80,000 clones, approximately 90% of them seen just once. Regarding the study as a whole: Nonresponders included some who also had low normalized T-cell clonal expansion. Averaged across samples, CD8+ T cells carried more expanded clones than CD4+ did.

CDR3 length equals 16 residues. J lost 6 bases, V lost 5 bases, and 13 bases had no gene match. Germline V gene data show CDR1 as MRHNA and CDR2 as SNTAGT. The TCR sequence derives from an adult with an advanced solid tumor such as melanoma, head and neck, liver or kidney cancer. The specimen comprised CD4+ or CD8+ T cells sorted from blood, sampled in a trial of the OX40 agonist ivuxolimab. The chain has TRBV6-4 and TRBJ2-1; 7 nucleotides line up with TRBD1. The CDR3 coding sequence is TGTGCCAGCAGTCCTACGACAGGGTTTGGGGCCAATGAGCAGTTCTTC. It is translated as CASSPTTGFGANEQFF.